A single sample is the source of the 22 T cell receptor beta chains below, sequenced in a study of T cell repertoires in cytomegalovirus infection. MiXCR was run by TCRdb on the reads, yielding one entry per CDR3 protein. Of almost 500,000 distinct CDR3 sequences in the sample, over 9% were seen once. Sequenced material: PBMCs. The receptors originated from a human donor in good health (CMV status not recorded). Some clones in this sample may be carry-over from other donors' samples.

This clonotype occurred a few times. The chain carries TRBV3-1 and TRBJ2-1; TRBD2 might be the D (7 bases). Trimming removed 4 bases at V and 5 bases at J, with 18 bases between. CDR3 length equals 16 residues. Germline CDR1 is LGHDT and CDR2 is YNNKEL (reference sequence). CDR3 nucleotides: TGTGCCAGCAGCCGAGTGACGGGGGGCGGAAACAATGAGCAGTTCTTC. Its protein product is CASSRVTGGGNNEQFF.

This clonotype was seen ten or more times. This chain links TRBV10-3 with TRBJ2-7; D is unresolved. The CDR3 loop spans 16 amino acids. V was pared by 0 bases and J by 1 base, with 13 bases between. CDR1 and CDR2 from the germline V gene are ENHRY and SYGVKD. CDR3 region: CAISESRTGFSYEQYF. Here the CDR3 DNA reads TGTGCCATCAGTGAGTCCCGGACGGGCTTTTCCTACGAGCAGTACTTC.

This clonotype was recorded at least ten times. V is TRBV11-2 and J is TRBJ2-3; D is possibly TRBD1 (5 bases). The CDR3 contains 13 residues. V was trimmed by 1 base and J by 5 bases, leaving 7 bases between them. Germline V gene sequence: CDR1 SGHAT, CDR2 FQNNGV. The CDR3 spells CASSLATEDTQYF. Here the CDR3 DNA reads TGTGCCAGCAGCTTAGCGACAGAAGATACGCAGTATTTT.

This clonotype has at least ten counts. V is TRBV7-9 and J is TRBJ1-2; a weak D match, TRBD1 (6 bases). CDR1 SEHNR and CDR2 FQNEAQ come from the germline V gene (reference sequence). The V and J ends lost 2 bases and 2 bases respectively, with 12 bases between them. This CDR3 comprises 15 residues. The CDR3 spells CASSLKGTPNYGYTF. The CDR3 DNA reads as TGTGCCAGCAGCTTAAAAGGGACACCAAACTATGGCTACACCTTC.

This clonotype was seen ten or more times. The chain recombines TRBV27 with TRBJ2-7, with a weak D call TRBD1 (6 bases). V was trimmed by 4 bases and J by 1 base, leaving 8 bases between them. Germline-derived CDR1 and CDR2 are MNHEY and SMNVEV (reference sequence). This CDR3 is built from 13 residues. This chain's CDR3 is CASSWGQSYEQYF. CDR3 nucleotides: TGTGCCAGCAGTTGGGGACAATCCTACGAGCAGTACTTC.

This clonotype was observed many times. V and J are TRBV12-3 or TRBV12-4 and TRBJ1-1, with 11 bases matching TRBD1. Trimming at V came to 6 bases and at J to 5 bases, leaving 8 bases not matched to a gene. This CDR3 is 15 amino acids long. The CDR3 sequence is CASRLFGQGATEAFF. The DNA of the CDR3 is TGTGCCAGCAGACTCTTCGGACAGGGGGCGACTGAAGCTTTCTTT.

This clonotype was seen at least ten times. The CDR3 sequence is CASSAPQEQFF. CDR3 in DNA: TGTGCCAGCAGCGCCCCACAAGAGCAGTTCTTC. The chain recombines TRBV28 with TRBJ2-1; no definite D call. Germline V gene lookup returns CDR1 MDHEN and CDR2 SYDVKM. CDR3 size: 11 residues. V was cut by 6 bases and J by 10 bases, with 10 bases left in between.

The sample holds many counts of this clonotype. The chain carries TRBV2 and TRBJ2-2; 10 bases map to TRBD2. J lost 1 base, V lost 7 bases, and 18 bases had no gene match. The CDR3 extends over 20 amino acids. Germline lookup yields CDR1 SNHLY and CDR2 FYNNEI. For the CDR3, the DNA is TGTGCCAGCAATCGGAACGATCTAGCGGGGGTTATCATGAACACCGGGGAGCTGTTTTTT. Protein sequence: CASNRNDLAGVIMNTGELFF.

This clonotype appeared many times. The CDR3 carries no conserved terminal phenylalanine or tryptophan, so it likely arises from a read error. The DNA is left out, because the CDR3 cannot be placed on it with certainty; the CDR3 is given as TCRdb lists it. The CDR3 spells CASPPRTGPI. This chain connects TRBV11-2 to TRBJ1-3. Inclusive of both ends, the CDR3 amounts to 10 amino acids. Germline assignment: CDR1 SGHAT and CDR2 FQNNGV.

This clonotype was recorded a few times. The genes are TRBV5-1 and TRBJ2-2, with D hard to call. The CDR3 runs 12 residues. The germline V gene has CDR1 SGHRS and CDR2 YFSETQ. Deletions cut 4 bases from V and 5 bases from J, with 6 bases between. The CDR3 region is CASSLLTGELFF. CDR3 DNA: TGCGCCAGCAGCCTACTAACCGGGGAGCTGTTTTTT.

This clonotype appeared a few times. The chain couples TRBV5-1 to TRBJ2-3; 10 bases agree with TRBD2. Germline-derived CDR1 and CDR2 are SGHRS and YFSETQ. This CDR3 has 17 residues. Trimming took 4 bases from V and 2 from J; bases not matched to a gene: 10. The CDR3 protein is CASSSDRGTSVTDTQYF. The CDR3 nucleotides are TGCGCCAGCAGCAGTGATAGGGGGACTAGCGTCACAGATACGCAGTATTTT.

The chain uses TRBV20-1 and TRBJ2-5, with 9 bases fitting TRBD2. The CDR3 totals 14 residues. Germline V gene lookup returns CDR1 DFQATT and CDR2 SNEGSKA (reference sequence). J lost 5 bases, V lost 4 bases, and 8 bases had no gene match. The CDR3 DNA reads TGCAGTGCTACCCGCGGACTAGCGTTGGAGACCCAGTACTTC. It specifies CSATRGLALETQYF.

This clonotype has a handful of counts. A much larger clone lies a single base off, so this may be a read error. This chain uses TRBV2 with TRBJ2-4; no definite D call. Germline values: CDR1 SNHLY, CDR2 FYNNEI. Trimming shortened V by 8 bases and J by 2 bases, and 13 bases separated the two germline ends. The CDR3 totals 14 residues. The CDR3 nucleotides read TGTGCCAGCGGTCCGAGAACTTCCAAAAACATTCAGTACTTC. It translates to CASGPRTSKNIQYF.

This clonotype was seen at least ten times. The chain employs TRBV11-2 and TRBJ2-4; no definite D call. V lost 6 bases to trimming and J lost 0 bases, with 21 bases between them. The CDR3 spans 18 residues. CDR1 and CDR2 (germline): SGHAT, FQNNGV. The CDR3 DNA reads as TGTGCCAGCAGTCGCCGGGCCGAAAGTCAACTAGCCAAAAACATTCAGTACTTC. It encodes CASSRRAESQLAKNIQYF.

This clonotype was detected many times. The chain has TRBV6-6 and TRBJ1-1; possibly TRBD1 for D (5 bases). CDR3 size: 14 residues. Trimming cost V 6 bases and J 7 bases, with 18 bases left between them. Germline V gene data show CDR1 as MNHNY and CDR2 as SVGAGI (reference sequence). The CDR3 spells CASSWVGVGDEAFF. In DNA form, the CDR3 reads TGTGCCAGCAGCTGGGTGGGGGTGGGCGATGAAGCTTTCTTT.

The rearrangement uses TRBV10-3 and TRBJ2-7, with TRBD2 identical over 11 bases. V trimming: 6 bases; J trimming: 4 bases; junction bases outside the gene matches: 5. The germline gives CDR1 ENHRY, CDR2 SYGVKD. The CDR3 length is 14 residues. DNA of the CDR3: TGTGCCATCAGCACCGGGACTAGCGGTTACGAGCAGTACTTC. Its translation: CAISTGTSGYEQYF.

This clonotype was seen many times. The junction does not match germline at one end; this may be a read error. The chain couples TRBV10-2 to TRBJ1-5, with D hard to call. The V gene's germline CDR1 is WSHSY and CDR2 SAAADI. The CDR3 runs 12 residues. The chain's CDR3 is CASGSPGQLQHF. The CDR3 DNA reads as TGCGCCAGCGGGTCCCCGGGTCAGCTCCAGCATTTT.

This chain connects TRBV5-5 to TRBJ2-2, with D possibly being TRBD1 (6 bases). Germline V CDR1 and CDR2: SGHKS, YYEKEE (reference sequence). This CDR3 is built from 13 residues. Between the trimmed V and J ends, which lost 4 bases and 7 bases, there was a span of 11 bases. CDR3 in amino acids: CASSLQGHGELFF. CDR3 coding DNA: TGTGCCAGCAGCCTACAGGGTCACGGGGAGCTGTTTTTT.

This clonotype was recorded at least ten times. The chain links TRBV7-2 to TRBJ2-4; the match to TRBD1 covers 7 bases. This CDR3 is 16 amino acids long. Germline-derived CDR1 and CDR2 are SGHTA and FQGNSA. J lost 7 bases, V lost 5 bases, and 14 bases had no gene match. The chain's CDR3 is CASSRLTGRFGNIQYF. For the CDR3, the DNA is TGTGCCAGCAGCCGTTTGACAGGGCGGTTCGGGAACATTCAGTACTTC.

This clonotype appeared many times. This chain links TRBV4-2 with TRBJ2-3; possible D gene TRBD2, 6 bases. Trimming took off 4 bases at V and 6 bases at J, with 14 bases between the two ends. The germline V gene has CDR1 LGHNA and CDR2 YNFKEQ. The CDR3 covers 14 residues. CDR3 sequence: CASSLAEAGDTQYF. In DNA, the CDR3 is TGTGCCAGCAGCCTAGCGGAGGCAGGTGATACGCAGTATTTT.

The table lists this clonotype with a few counts. V and J are TRBV25-1 and TRBJ1-6; 7 bases map to TRBD1. In germline, CDR1 is MGHDK, CDR2 SYGVNS. With V trimmed by 6 bases and J by 5 bases, 4 bases remained unmatched. The CDR3 is made up of 14 amino acids. The CDR3 is CASRETGHNSPLHF. In nucleotides, the CDR3 is TGTGCCAGCAGGGAGACAGGGCATAATTCACCCCTCCACTTT.

This clonotype has a count of ten or more. This chain uses TRBV20-1 with TRBJ1-1, with TRBD1 as a possible D gene (5 bases). This CDR3 is built from 13 residues. CDR1 DFQATT and CDR2 SNEGSKA come from the germline V gene (reference sequence). The V end was cut by 0 bases, the J end by 12 bases, with 17 bases between. The CDR3 DNA reads as TGCAGTGCTAGAGATCCAAGGGGCCGGGTTACTTTCTTT. It specifies CSARDPRGRVTFF.